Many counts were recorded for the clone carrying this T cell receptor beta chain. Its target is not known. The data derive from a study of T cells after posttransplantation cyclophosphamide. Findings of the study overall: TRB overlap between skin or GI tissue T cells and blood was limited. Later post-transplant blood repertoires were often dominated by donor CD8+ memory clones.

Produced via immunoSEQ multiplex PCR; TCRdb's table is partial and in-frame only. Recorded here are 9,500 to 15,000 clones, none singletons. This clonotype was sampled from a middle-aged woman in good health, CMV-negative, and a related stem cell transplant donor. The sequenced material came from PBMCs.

The chain's CDR3 is CASSPRDSYSSSYEQYF. The DNA of the CDR3 is TGTGCCAGCAGCCCCCGGGACTCATATTCCAGCTCCTACGAGCAGTACTTC. V and J are TRBV9 and TRBJ2-7; D might be TRBD2 (6 bases). Looked up from germline, CDR1 is SGDLS and CDR2 is YYNGEE. This CDR3 is 17 amino acids long. Trimming took 4 bases from V and 0 from J, leaving 20 bases between them.